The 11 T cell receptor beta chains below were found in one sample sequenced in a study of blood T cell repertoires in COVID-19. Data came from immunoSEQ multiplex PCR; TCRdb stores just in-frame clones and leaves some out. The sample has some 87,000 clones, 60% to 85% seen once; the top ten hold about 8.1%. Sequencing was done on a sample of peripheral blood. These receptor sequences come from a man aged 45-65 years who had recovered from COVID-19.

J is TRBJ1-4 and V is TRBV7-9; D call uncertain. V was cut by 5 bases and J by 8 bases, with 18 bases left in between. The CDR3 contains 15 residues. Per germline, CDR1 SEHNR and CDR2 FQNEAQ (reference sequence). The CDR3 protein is CASSLDRTGGEKLFF. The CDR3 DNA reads TGTGCCAGCAGCCTAGACCGCACGGGAGGGGAAAAACTGTTTTTT.

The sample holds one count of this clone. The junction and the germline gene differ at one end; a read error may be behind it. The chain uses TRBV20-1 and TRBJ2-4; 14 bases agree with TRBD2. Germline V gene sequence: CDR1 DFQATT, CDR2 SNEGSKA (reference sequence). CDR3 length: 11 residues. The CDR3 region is CSALGLAGVLF. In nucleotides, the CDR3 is TGCAGTGCGCTGGGACTAGCGGGAGTTTTGTTC.

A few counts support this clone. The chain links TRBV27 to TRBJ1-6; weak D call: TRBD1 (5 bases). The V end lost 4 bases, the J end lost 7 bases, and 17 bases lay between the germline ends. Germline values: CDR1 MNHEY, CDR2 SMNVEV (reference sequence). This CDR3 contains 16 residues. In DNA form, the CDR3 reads TGTGCCAGCAGTTCGGGGGGTAGGCCCGGGAATTCACCCCTCCACTTT. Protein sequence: CASSSGGRPGNSPLHF.

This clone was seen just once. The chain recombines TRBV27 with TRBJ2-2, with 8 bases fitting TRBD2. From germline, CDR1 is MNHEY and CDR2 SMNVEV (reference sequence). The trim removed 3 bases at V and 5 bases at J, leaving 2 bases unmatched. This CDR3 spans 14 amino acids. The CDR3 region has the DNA TGTGCCAGCAGTTTCGGCGGGAGGACCGGGGAGCTGTTTTTT. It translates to CASSFGGRTGELFF.

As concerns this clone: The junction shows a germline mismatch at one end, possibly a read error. The CDR3 here is CASSEGQGVRAQHF. CDR3 coding DNA: TGTGCCAGCAGCGAAGGACAGGGGGTTCGGGCCCAGCATTTT. The rearrangement uses TRBV6-1 and TRBJ1-5; TRBD1 matches at 10 bases. CDR3 length equals 14 residues. The germline V gene encodes CDR1 MNHNS and CDR2 SASEGT.

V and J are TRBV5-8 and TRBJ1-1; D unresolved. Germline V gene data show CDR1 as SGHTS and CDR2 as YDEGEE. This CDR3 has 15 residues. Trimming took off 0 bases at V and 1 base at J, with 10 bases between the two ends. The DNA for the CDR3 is TGTGCCAGCAGCTTGGAGGAGGGATCGAACACTGAAGCTTTCTTT. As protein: CASSLEEGSNTEAFF.

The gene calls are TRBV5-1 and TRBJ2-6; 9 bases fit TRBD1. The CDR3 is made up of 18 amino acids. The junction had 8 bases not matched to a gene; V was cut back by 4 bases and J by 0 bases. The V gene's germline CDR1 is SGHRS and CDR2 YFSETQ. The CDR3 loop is CASSGGQGPISGANVLTF. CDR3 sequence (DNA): TGCGCCAGCAGCGGAGGACAGGGGCCAATCTCTGGGGCCAACGTCCTGACTTTC.

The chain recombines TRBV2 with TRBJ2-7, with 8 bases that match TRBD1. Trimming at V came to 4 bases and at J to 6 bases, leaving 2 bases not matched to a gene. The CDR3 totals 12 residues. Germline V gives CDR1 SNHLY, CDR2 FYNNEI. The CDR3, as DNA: TGTGCCAGCAGTGGTACAGGGGGCGAGCAGTACTTC. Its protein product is CASSGTGGEQYF.

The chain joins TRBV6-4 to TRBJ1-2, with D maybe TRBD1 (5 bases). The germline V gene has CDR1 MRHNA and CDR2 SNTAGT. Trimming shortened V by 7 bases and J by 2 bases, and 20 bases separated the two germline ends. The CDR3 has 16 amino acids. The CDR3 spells CASTDSKGRENYGYTF. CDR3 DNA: TGTGCCAGCACTGATTCAAAGGGCAGGGAAAACTATGGCTACACCTTC.

As DNA, the CDR3 is TGTGCCACCAGTGATTTGGAACAGGGGAGGAATGAGCAGTTCTTC. Amino acids: CATSDLEQGRNEQFF. The V call is TRBV24-1, the J call TRBJ2-1; D may be TRBD1 (7 bases). The CDR3 length is 15 residues. Trimming removed 0 bases from V and 7 bases from J, with 12 bases in between. CDR1 is KGHDR and CDR2 is SFDVKD in the germline V gene.

For the CDR3, the DNA is TGTGCCAGCAGTGACACAGGGGGCGCTTTTGAAAAACTGTTTTTT. Protein product: CASSDTGGAFEKLFF. The V and J genes are TRBV27 and TRBJ1-4; 9 bases map to TRBD1. Germline V lookup: CDR1 MNHEY, CDR2 SMNVEV (reference sequence). V trimming: 5 bases; J trimming: 7 bases; junction bases outside the gene matches: 8. The CDR3 covers 15 residues.